One sample yielded the 5 T cell receptor beta chains listed below, sequenced in a study of T cell clonotyping in hematopoietic cell transplantation. Profiled with immunoSEQ multiplex PCR; TCRdb holds only in-frame clones, not every one. The table has 9,000 or so clones, around 97% seen once. Sequencing used peripheral blood mononuclear cells, obtained 100 days after allogeneic stem cell transplant. All receptors come from a male patient aged 60 to 75 who had an allogeneic stem cell transplant from a related donor, so the T cells may come from the graft donor. Some clones in this sample may be carry-over from other donors' samples.

This chain connects TRBV11-2 to TRBJ2-2, with 8 bases identical to TRBD1. Losses at the gene ends were 5 bases for V and 4 bases for J; bases not matched to a gene: 3. Looked up from germline, CDR1 is SGHAT and CDR2 is FQNNGV. This CDR3 region has 14 residues. The CDR3 DNA follows: TGTGCCAGCAGCCAACAGGGGGGCACCGGGGAGCTGTTTTTT. Its translation is CASSQQGGTGELFF. Filled out from reference TRBV11-2 and TRBJ2-2, the complete variable domain reads EAGVAQSPRYKIIEKRQSVAFWCNPISGHATLYWYQQILGQGPKLLIQFQNNGVVDDSQLPKDRFSAERLKGVDSTLKIQPAKLEDSAVYLCASSQQGGTGELFFGEGSRLTVL.

This clone was recorded once. V usage is TRBV19 and J usage is TRBJ2-5; 7 bases are shared with TRBD1. Germline V CDR1 and CDR2: LNHDA, SQIVND (reference sequence). J was trimmed by 2 bases and V by 5 bases; bases with no gene match: 8. This CDR3 spans 15 amino acids. The CDR3, as DNA: TGTGCCAGTAGTCTACAGACAGGGAATCAAGAGACCCAGTACTTC. As protein: CASSLQTGNQETQYF.

This chain connects TRBV30 to TRBJ1-5; D is unresolved. The germline V and J ends were trimmed by 0 bases and 4 bases, with 10 bases remaining between them. Germline-derived CDR1 and CDR2 are GTSNPN and SVGIG (reference sequence). This CDR3 is 14 amino acids long. The CDR3 region has the DNA TGTGCCTGGAGTGTATATGAGGTTAATCAGCCCCAGCATTTT. This codes for CAWSVYEVNQPQHF.

This chain links TRBV5-1 with TRBJ1-1; D is uncertain. Trimming removed 3 bases from V and 4 bases from J, with 7 bases in between. The CDR3 runs 12 residues. Looked up from germline, CDR1 is SGHRS and CDR2 is YFSETQ. The CDR3 sequence: CASSWEGTEAFF. The CDR3 region has the DNA TGCGCCAGCAGCTGGGAGGGCACTGAAGCTTTCTTT.

The V call is TRBV7-3, the J call TRBJ1-6, with D possibly matching TRBD1 (6 bases). Per germline, CDR1 SGHTA and CDR2 FQGTGA. The CDR3 has 15 amino acids. V was shortened by 1 base and J by 8 bases, with 12 bases between the two germline ends. The CDR3 DNA follows: TGTGCCAGCAGCTTAATAAGGGGGTCGGATTCACCCCTCCACTTT. Residues: CASSLIRGSDSPLHF.